This TCR beta chain was sequenced during a study of vaccination and CD4 T cells after COVID-19. Study context: Convalescent cases consisted of six males and four females, of whom two were Hispanic. Post-diagnosis, post-COVID samples were collected after a median about 100 days, ranging 35 to 161.

Oncomine TCR Beta short-read sequencing was applied to DNA from cultured CD4+ T cells. TCRdb re-analysed the PCR reads in MiXCR, keeping a single row per CDR3 protein. The sample carries 14,000 to 15,000 distinct CDR3 sequences, approximately 80% recorded once. Trimming removed 0 bases at V and 3 bases at J, with 13 bases between. The CDR3 runs to 15 residues. CDR1 DFQATT and CDR2 SNEGSKA come from the germline V gene (reference sequence). Comment on this clonotype: The antigen is undetermined.

Treatment defined: approximately 9-day PBMC culture with coronavirus spike peptide pools or control peptides (ViraFEST assay). ViraFEST enlarged antigen-specific T cell populations with peptide pools and afterwards sequenced TCRs. Per-well cultures of millions of PBMCs received 9 to 10 IU/ml IL-2 and 9 to 10 ug/ml peptide pools. The chain combines TRBV20-1 with TRBJ2-3; D perhaps matches TRBD2 (5 bases). The sequencing used CD4+ T cells from blood, cultured in vitro, collected after SARS-CoV-2 vaccination. The sequence came from a human donor who received a COVID-19 vaccine. The CDR3 loop is CSARDPGVGTDTQYF. The CDR3 DNA reads as TGCAGTGCTAGAGATCCCGGGGTCGGGACAGATACGCAGTATTTT.